These 29 T cell receptor beta chains were sequenced from one sample in a study of blood T cell repertoires in COVID-19. Sequencing was performed with immunoSEQ multiplex PCR; in TCRdb, only in-frame clones are kept and a portion is missing. The sample yields about 230,000 clones, over 80% seen once. Sample: peripheral blood. These receptors were taken from a woman between 65 and 79 years old with active or convalescent COVID-19.

The chain has TRBV5-1 and TRBJ2-2; 8 positions agree with TRBD1. The junction had 2 bases not matched to a gene; V was cut back by 2 bases and J by 5 bases. The CDR3 runs to 14 residues. Germline values: CDR1 SGHRS, CDR2 YFSETQ. CDR3 region: CASSLTGGTGELFF. The CDR3 bases are TGCGCCAGCAGCTTAACAGGGGGGACCGGGGAGCTGTTTTTT.

This sequence joins TRBV3-1 (or the pseudogene TRBV3-2) and TRBJ1-5; D is perhaps TRBD1 (5 bases). V was shortened by 0 bases and J by 6 bases, with 6 bases between the two germline ends. The CDR3 consists of 13 residues. Germline lookup yields CDR1 LGHDT and CDR2 YNNKEL (reference sequence). The CDR3 region has the DNA TGTGCCAGCAGCCAAGAACAGGTTCAGCCCCAGCATTTT. Amino acids: CASSQEQVQPQHF.

This clone was seen just once. The rearrangement links TRBV5-1 to TRBJ1-1; 12 positions match TRBD1. CDR1 is SGHRS, CDR2 YFSETQ, per germline. Trimming took 3 bases from V and 4 from J; bases not matched to a gene: 7. The CDR3 length is 16 residues. In DNA form, the CDR3 reads TGCGCCAGCAGCTGGGGGGACAGGGGGCGAGGCACTGAAGCTTTCTTT. Protein product: CASSWGDRGRGTEAFF.

The chain is built from TRBV7-9 and TRBJ1-4; 9 bases fit TRBD1. CDR3 size: 15 residues. Per germline, CDR1 SEHNR and CDR2 FQNEAQ (reference sequence). The J segment lost 5 bases and the V segment lost 5 bases, leaving 6 bases of the junction unmatched. CDR3 region: CASSRSGQGNEKLFF. The CDR3 region has the DNA TGTGCCAGCAGCCGATCGGGACAGGGCAATGAAAAACTGTTTTTT. Supplemented by reference TRBV7-9 and TRBJ1-4, the full variable domain reads DTGVSQNPRHKITKRGQNVTFRCDPISEHNRLYWYRQTLGQGPEFLTYFQNEAQLEKSRLLSDRFSAERPKGSFSTLEIQRTEQGDSAMYLCASSRSGQGNEKLFFGSGTQLSVL.

The chain carries TRBV7-3 and TRBJ1-1, with unresolved D. There are 13 residues in the CDR3. Trimming left V 5 bases short and J 0 bases short, with 7 bases between. The germline V gene encodes CDR1 SGHTA and CDR2 FQGTGA. In nucleotides, the CDR3 is TGTGCCAGCAGCCCTACAGTGAACACTGAAGCTTTCTTT. Protein: CASSPTVNTEAFF. Variable domain in full (rest from reference TRBV7-3 and TRBJ1-1): GAGVSQTPSNKVTEKGKYVELRCDPISGHTALYWYRQSLGQGPEFLIYFQGTGAADDSGLPNDRFFAVRPEGSVSTLKIQRTERGDSAVYLCASSPTVNTEAFFGQGTRLTVV.

The chain couples TRBV5-6 to TRBJ2-2; D not certain. The germline gives CDR1 SGHDT, CDR2 YYEEEE. With 1 base removed from V and 7 bases from J, the gap between germline ends came to 5 bases. CDR3 length: 12 amino acids. The CDR3: CASSLPVGELFF. The CDR3 DNA follows: TGTGCCAGCAGCTTGCCAGTCGGGGAGCTGTTTTTT.

The chain has TRBV7-9 and TRBJ2-7, with D hard to call. Trimming removed 2 bases from V and 6 bases from J, with 11 bases in between. The germline V gene has CDR1 SEHNR and CDR2 FQNEAQ (reference sequence). CDR3 length: 13 residues. CDR3 nucleotide sequence: TGTGCCAGCAGCTTACCTAGTTTTGGCGAGCAGTACTTC. Encoded protein: CASSLPSFGEQYF.

Only one count was recorded for this clone. This CDR3 reads CASSLPSGLAGGISNEQFF. The CDR3 nucleotides are TGTGCCAGCAGCTTACCGTCGGGACTAGCGGGGGGTATAAGCAATGAGCAGTTCTTC. The V and J genes are TRBV7-2 and TRBJ2-1, with 15 bases aligning to TRBD2. Germline CDR1 reads SGHTA; CDR2 reads FQGNSA. The CDR3 runs to 19 residues. The V gene end was trimmed by 2 bases and the J gene end by 6 bases; junction bases not matched to a gene: 11.

The chain links TRBV6-5 to TRBJ1-5; tentatively, D is TRBD1 (6 bases). CDR3 length: 15 residues. Trimming shortened V by 5 bases and J by 0 bases, and 11 bases separated the two germline ends. Germline CDR1 and CDR2: MNHEY and SVGAGI. DNA for the CDR3: TGTGCCAGCAGTCACGACAGGTTTAGCAATCAGCCCCAGCATTTT. Its protein is CASSHDRFSNQPQHF.

The chain joins TRBV28 to TRBJ2-2; D call uncertain. V lost 2 bases, J lost 5 bases, and 12 bases lay in between. Germline V gives CDR1 MDHEN, CDR2 SYDVKM. CDR3 size: 15 residues. DNA for the CDR3: TGTGCCAGCAGTTTAGGGCAGGTCGTGACCGGGGAGCTGTTTTTT. This translates into CASSLGQVVTGELFF.

The chain recombines TRBV5-1 with TRBJ1-4, with D possibly TRBD1 on 5 matching bases. V was clipped by 1 base and J by 8 bases, with 12 bases between them. This CDR3 contains 14 residues. Germline-derived CDR1 and CDR2 are SGHRS and YFSETQ. The CDR3 nucleotides read TGCGCCAGCAGCTTGAATAGGGGTGGCGAAAAACTGTTTTTT. This translates into CASSLNRGGEKLFF.

This sequence joins TRBV30 and TRBJ1-3; D may be TRBD1 (6 bases). The CDR3 runs 15 residues. CDR1 GTSNPN and CDR2 SVGIG come from the germline V gene (reference sequence). Deletions cut 1 base from V and 1 base from J, with 11 bases between. CDR3 protein: CAWSGGGISGNTIYF. The CDR3 DNA is TGTGCCTGGAGTGGAGGGGGAATTTCTGGAAACACCATATATTTT. Variable domain in full (rest from reference TRBV30 and TRBJ1-3): SQTIHQWPATLVQPVGSPLSLECTVEGTSNPNLYWYRQAAGRGLQLLFYSVGIGQISSEVPQNLSASRPQDRQFILSSKKLLLSDSGFYLCAWSGGGISGNTIYFGEGSWLTVV.

The rearrangement uses TRBV5-5 and TRBJ2-7, with D perhaps TRBD1 (6 bases). Per germline, CDR1 SGHKS and CDR2 YYEKEE (reference sequence). The CDR3 is made up of 15 amino acids. V was cut by 7 bases and J by 5 bases, with 22 bases left in between. CDR3 bases: TGTGCCAGCGGCCCCACGACAGGCCTGAACGACGAGCAGTACTTC. It is translated as CASGPTTGLNDEQYF. Full variable domain (remainder filled in from reference TRBV5-5 and TRBJ2-7): DAGVTQSPTHLIKTRGQQVTLRCSPISGHKSVSWYQQVLGQGPQFIFQYYEKEERGRGNFPDRFSARQFPNYSSELNVNALLLGDSALYLCASGPTTGLNDEQYFGPGTRLTVT.

This rearrangement joins TRBV28 to TRBJ2-7; D possibly corresponds to TRBD1 (5 bases). V gave up 7 bases and J gave up 5 bases, with 9 bases separating them. Germline V gene data show CDR1 as MDHEN and CDR2 as SYDVKM. The CDR3 is made up of 11 amino acids. The CDR3 sequence is CASTGNNEQYF. CDR3 in DNA: TGTGCCAGCACAGGGAACAACGAGCAGTACTTC.

The gene calls are TRBV3-1 (or the pseudogene TRBV3-2) and TRBJ1-2, with TRBD1 as a possible D gene (5 bases). Deletions cut 4 bases from V and 8 bases from J, with 26 bases between. This CDR3 spans 17 amino acids. CDR1 is LGHDT and CDR2 is YNNKEL in the germline V gene (reference sequence). CDR3 DNA sequence: TGTGCCAGCAGCCCTAACCCTCCCGGGGGACCCGGGGGAGGCTACACCTTC. Residues: CASSPNPPGGPGGGYTF.

The V and J genes are TRBV2 and TRBJ2-5, with D maybe TRBD2 (7 bases). V was trimmed by 8 bases and J by 5 bases, leaving 18 bases between them. This CDR3 contains 14 residues. In germline, CDR1 is SNHLY, CDR2 FYNNEI. The CDR3 DNA follows: TGTGCCAGCCAGGTGGGGGGGGCCGGCGAGACCCAGTACTTC. This gives the protein CASQVGGAGETQYF.

This sequence joins TRBV7-8 and TRBJ2-2, with TRBD2 matching 7 bases. CDR1 is SGHVS, CDR2 FQNEAQ, per germline. The trim removed 2 bases at V and 3 bases at J, leaving 9 bases unmatched. The CDR3 runs 17 residues. The CDR3 sequence is CASSLMASGADTGELFF. As DNA, the CDR3 is TGTGCCAGCAGCTTAATGGCTAGCGGAGCGGACACCGGGGAGCTGTTTTTT.

The chain employs TRBV7-9 and TRBJ2-7, with D unclear. This CDR3 is 12 amino acids long. The germline V and J ends were trimmed by 3 bases and 6 bases, with 9 bases remaining between them. The germline V gene encodes CDR1 SEHNR and CDR2 FQNEAQ (reference sequence). For the CDR3, the DNA is TGTGCCAGCAGCTTTGGGTTAGCCGAGCAGTACTTC. It specifies CASSFGLAEQYF.

The V call is TRBV4-1, the J call TRBJ1-2, with D perhaps matching TRBD1 (5 bases). The CDR3 has 16 residues. The germline V gene has CDR1 MGHRA and CDR2 YSYEKL. V shed 1 base and J shed 2 bases, with 14 bases lying between them. CDR3 sequence: CASSQGGGGENYGYTF. CDR3 sequence (DNA): TGCGCCAGCAGCCAAGGGGGGGGTGGCGAAAACTATGGCTACACCTTC.

The rearrangement joins TRBV2 to TRBJ2-5; tentative D call: TRBD1 (6 bases). Deletions cut 6 bases from V and 5 bases from J, with 13 bases between. Looked up from germline, CDR1 is SNHLY and CDR2 is FYNNEI. The CDR3 is 13 amino acids. The CDR3 is CASREDQGETQYF. The CDR3 region has the DNA TGTGCCAGCAGGGAGGACCAGGGGGAGACCCAGTACTTC.

This sequence joins TRBV10-3 and TRBJ2-7; 7 bases agree with TRBD1. Germline lookup yields CDR1 ENHRY and CDR2 SYGVKD. The CDR3 sequence is 13 residues long. V shed 5 bases and J 0 bases; nucleotides not matched to a gene: 1. CDR3 sequence reads: CAISRQGSYEQYF. As DNA, the CDR3 is TGTGCCATCAGTAGACAGGGCTCCTACGAGCAGTACTTC.

J is TRBJ1-1 and V is TRBV9; D uncertain. This CDR3 comprises 11 residues. V gave up 3 bases and J gave up 11 bases, with 11 bases separating them. The germline gives CDR1 SGDLS, CDR2 YYNGEE. The DNA of the CDR3 is TGTGCCAGCAGCGATGGACTCAAGGCTTTCTTT. Amino acid sequence: CASSDGLKAFF.

The chain links TRBV7-2 to TRBJ1-1; D gene unclear. The CDR3 has 15 residues. The V gene lost 2 bases and the J gene lost 0 bases, with 10 bases spanning the gap. CDR1 is SGHTA, CDR2 FQGNSA, per germline. The CDR3 sequence is CASSLRPTMNTEAFF. DNA for the CDR3: TGTGCCAGCAGCTTACGGCCAACTATGAACACTGAAGCTTTCTTT.

This clone is a singleton in its sample. This chain joins TRBV5-5 and TRBJ1-5; D call uncertain. V lost 0 bases, J lost 3 bases, and 19 bases lay in between. The CDR3 is 18 residues long. Germline V CDR1 and CDR2: SGHKS, YYEKEE (reference sequence). The CDR3 is CASSLVGSVDYINQPQHF. The CDR3 DNA reads TGTGCCAGCAGCTTGGTGGGGTCGGTGGACTATATCAATCAGCCCCAGCATTTT.

This clone was observed once. V usage is TRBV10-3 and J usage is TRBJ1-5; 10 nucleotides line up with TRBD1. This CDR3 contains 15 residues. V was pared by 11 bases and J by 2 bases, with 9 bases of the junction left unmatched. The germline CDR1 and CDR2 sequences are ENHRY and SYGVKD. CDR3 DNA: TGTGCCTCAACGGACGGGACAGGGGGCAATCAGCCCCAGCATTTT. Translation gives CASTDGTGGNQPQHF.

The genes are TRBV7-2 and TRBJ2-3; tentative D call: TRBD1 (5 bases). This CDR3 has 14 residues. Germline CDR1 is SGHTA and CDR2 is FQGNSA. V was cut by 3 bases and J by 8 bases, with 15 bases left in between. DNA for the CDR3: TGTGCCAGCAGCTTGGGGCTAGGGCCAGGTACGCAGTATTTT. Translating it yields CASSLGLGPGTQYF.

This clone was seen more than once but under ten times. The CDR3 loop reads CASSEAGDRGYGYTF. The CDR3, as DNA: TGTGCCAGCAGTGAAGCAGGCGACAGGGGCTATGGCTACACCTTC. This rearrangement joins TRBV6-1 to TRBJ1-2; TRBD1 aligns across 8 bases. The CDR3 runs to 15 residues. Germline CDR1 and CDR2: MNHNS and SASEGT. The V segment lost 0 bases and the J segment 4 bases; nucleotides outside the gene matches: 4.

This clone was detected only a few times. The chain uses TRBV2 and TRBJ1-5; 9 bases line up with TRBD1. The length of the CDR3 is 15 residues. Germline V lookup: CDR1 SNHLY, CDR2 FYNNEI. Trimming took 6 bases from V and 7 from J; bases not matched to a gene: 10. CDR3 DNA: TGTGCCAGCAGCCCGGGACAGGGAGGATGGCAGCCCCAGCATTTT. It codes for CASSPGQGGWQPQHF.

This clone was observed a few times. The rearrangement links TRBV7-2 to TRBJ1-3; 8 nucleotides agree with TRBD1. With V trimmed by 4 bases and J by 0 bases, 5 bases remained unmatched. This CDR3 spans 16 amino acids. The germline gives CDR1 SGHTA, CDR2 FQGNSA. CDR3 nucleotide sequence: TGTGCCAGCAGCTCGCAGGGGGCGAACTCTGGAAACACCATATATTTT. Its translation: CASSSQGANSGNTIYF.